This entry describes one T cell receptor beta chain. What it binds is not known. Generated by immunoSEQ multiplex PCR, the TCRdb table keeps only in-frame clones and is missing some. The data contain roughly 57,000 clones, approximately 75% of them singletons. CDR3 length equals 13 residues. The germline V gene encodes CDR1 SGHRS and CDR2 YFSETQ. V was clipped by 4 bases and J by 11 bases, with 18 bases between them. These data are taken from a study of OX40 agonist ivuxolimab in advanced cancers. The study, taken as a whole, reports: At 0.1 to 3.0 mg/kg, CD4+ and CD8+ blood T cells expanded clonally by week 6. Antigens targeted by the expanded peripheral T cells were not determined.

V is TRBV5-1 and J is TRBJ1-1; possible D gene TRBD1, 5 bases. The source was CD4+ or CD8+ T cells sorted from blood, collected in a trial of the OX40 agonist ivuxolimab. The sequence came from an adult with an advanced solid tumor such as melanoma, head and neck, liver or kidney cancer. The CDR3 loop is CASSTPWTTKAFF. As DNA, the CDR3 is TGCGCCAGCAGCACGCCCTGGACAACAAAGGCTTTCTTT.